Each of the 12 T cell receptor beta chains below was sequenced from the same sample in a study of blood T cell repertoires in COVID-19. Sequencing was performed with immunoSEQ multiplex PCR; in TCRdb, only in-frame clones are kept and a portion is missing. Of 100,000 to 150,000 clones in the sample, over 60% were seen once. The sample comprised peripheral blood. These receptors all stem from a man in his forties with active or convalescent COVID-19.

The chain has TRBV7-9 and TRBJ1-4, with 7 bases matching TRBD1. This CDR3 region has 14 residues. In germline, CDR1 is SEHNR, CDR2 FQNEAQ (reference sequence). With V trimmed by 5 bases and J by 8 bases, 8 bases remained unmatched. The CDR3 protein is CASSKGTVGEKLFF. The CDR3 DNA follows: TGTGCCAGCAGCAAAGGGACAGTGGGCGAAAAACTGTTTTTT. Full variable domain (outside the CDR3, taken from reference TRBV7-9 and TRBJ1-4): DTGVSQNPRHKITKRGQNVTFRCDPISEHNRLYWYRQTLGQGPEFLTYFQNEAQLEKSRLLSDRFSAERPKGSFSTLEIQRTEQGDSAMYLCASSKGTVGEKLFFGSGTQLSVL.

This clone was detected only a few times. This chain connects TRBV28 to TRBJ1-1, with 8 bases lining up with TRBD1. With 5 bases clipped from V and 0 bases from J, the junction kept 11 bases outside the gene matches. The germline gives CDR1 MDHEN, CDR2 SYDVKM. The CDR3 loop spans 17 amino acids. The CDR3 nucleotides read TGTGCCAGCAGTATCTCAGGGGGCGACAGGGTGAACACTGAAGCTTTCTTT. This translates into CASSISGGDRVNTEAFF.

The rearrangement joins TRBV7-9 to TRBJ2-7, with a tentative D call TRBD2 (5 bases). V lost 5 bases, J lost 6 bases, and 20 bases lay in between. The CDR3 contains 15 residues. Germline CDR1 SEHNR, CDR2 FQNEAQ (reference sequence). CDR3 loop: CASSPHGVAGGEQYF. DNA for the CDR3: TGTGCCAGCAGCCCACACGGGGTGGCAGGCGGCGAGCAGTACTTC.

The rearrangement uses TRBV6-7 and TRBJ1-1; D remains unclear. TRBV6-7 carries the ORF label, with uncertain function. The length of the CDR3 is 14 residues. V lost 7 bases, J lost 1 base, and 13 bases lay in between. Here the CDR3 DNA reads TGTGCCAGCATTCGACATCCGACGAACACTGAAGCTTTCTTT. Its protein product is CASIRHPTNTEAFF.

The rearrangement uses TRBV7-6 and TRBJ2-5, with 12 bases identical to TRBD2. V lost 6 bases to trimming and J lost 5 bases; unmatched junction nucleotides: 10. CDR3 length equals 16 residues. Germline V CDR1 and CDR2: SGHVS, FNYEAQ. For the CDR3, the DNA is TGTGCCAGCAGTCATAGACTAGCGGGAGCGTCTGAGACCCAGTACTTC. Translating gives CASSHRLAGASETQYF.

The chain joins TRBV4-1 to TRBJ2-3, with 7 positions matching TRBD2. Germline values: CDR1 MGHRA, CDR2 YSYEKL. The length of the CDR3 is 15 residues. The V and J ends lost 2 bases and 4 bases, in that order; junction bases with no gene match: 6. CDR3 residues: CASSQTIGGADTQYF. DNA for the CDR3: TGCGCCAGCAGCCAAACAATTGGGGGGGCAGATACGCAGTATTTT.

The chain employs TRBV5-5 and TRBJ1-2; D remains ambiguous. Trimming cost V 4 bases and J 2 bases, with 15 bases left between them. CDR1 and CDR2 (germline): SGHKS, YYEKEE (reference sequence). The CDR3 has 15 amino acids. The CDR3 DNA follows: TGTGCCAGCAGCGATGATTTTGGGCAGAACTATGGCTACACCTTC. Encoded protein: CASSDDFGQNYGYTF.

The chain joins TRBV19 to TRBJ2-3, with D possibly TRBD1 on 5 matching bases. CDR1 LNHDA and CDR2 SQIVND come from the germline V gene (reference sequence). The V end lost 2 bases, the J end lost 3 bases, and 9 bases lay between the germline ends. The CDR3 is 14 residues long. The CDR3: CASSIWQGTDTQYF. The CDR3 bases are TGTGCCAGTAGTATATGGCAGGGTACAGATACGCAGTATTTT. The variable domain in full, completed from reference TRBV19 and TRBJ2-3, reads DGGITQSPKYLFRKEGQNVTLSCEQNLNHDAMYWYRQDPGQGLRLIYYSQIVNDFQKGDIAEGYSVSREKKESFPLTVTSAQKNPTAFYLCASSIWQGTDTQYFGPGTRLTVL.

J is TRBJ1-2 and V is TRBV19, with 12 bases fitting TRBD1. The CDR3 loop spans 15 amino acids. The V and J ends lost 5 bases and 7 bases, in that order; junction bases with no gene match: 8. CDR1 is LNHDA, CDR2 SQIVND, per germline (reference sequence). DNA of the CDR3: TGTGCCAGTAGTCTCACCGGGACAGGGGGCTCTGGCTACACCTTC. Translation gives CASSLTGTGGSGYTF.

This rearrangement joins TRBV11-2 to TRBJ2-5; D unresolved. The CDR3 extends over 11 amino acids. V lost 4 bases and J lost 5, with 5 bases in between. In germline, CDR1 is SGHAT, CDR2 FQNNGV. CDR3 nucleotides: TGTGCCAGCAGCTCCCGGGAGACCCAGTACTTC. Protein product: CASSSRETQYF.

This clone was observed a handful of times. The J gene is TRBJ1-1, the V gene TRBV11-3; 9 bases map to TRBD1. CDR1 is SGHNT, CDR2 YENEEA, per germline. The CDR3 covers 19 residues. J gave up 0 bases and V 7 bases, and 18 bases lay outside the gene matches. CDR3: CASTPSIGTGRRLNTEAFF. CDR3 bases: TGTGCCAGCACCCCATCAATCGGGACAGGGAGGCGGCTGAACACTGAAGCTTTCTTT.

This chain uses TRBV28 with TRBJ2-3; no clear D. This CDR3 contains 12 residues. V lost 3 bases, J lost 10 bases, and 11 bases lay in between. CDR1 and CDR2 from the germline V gene are MDHEN and SYDVKM. The chain's CDR3 is CASSFGPQSQYF. The CDR3 DNA reads TGTGCCAGCAGTTTTGGGCCTCAATCGCAGTATTTT.